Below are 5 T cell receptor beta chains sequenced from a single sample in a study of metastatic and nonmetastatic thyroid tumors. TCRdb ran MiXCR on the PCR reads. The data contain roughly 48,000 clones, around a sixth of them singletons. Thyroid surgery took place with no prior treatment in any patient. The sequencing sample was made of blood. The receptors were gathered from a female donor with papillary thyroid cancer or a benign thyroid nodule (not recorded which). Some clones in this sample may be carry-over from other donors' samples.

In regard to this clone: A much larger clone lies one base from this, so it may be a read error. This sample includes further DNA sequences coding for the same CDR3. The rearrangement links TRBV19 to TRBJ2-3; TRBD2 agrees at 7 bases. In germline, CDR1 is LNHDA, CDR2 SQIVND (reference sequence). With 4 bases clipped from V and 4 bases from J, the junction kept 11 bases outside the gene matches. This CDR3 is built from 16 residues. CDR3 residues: CASSTLTAGAADTQYF. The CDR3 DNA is TGTGCCAGTAGTACCCTCACCGCGGGAGCCGCAGATACGCAGTATTTT.

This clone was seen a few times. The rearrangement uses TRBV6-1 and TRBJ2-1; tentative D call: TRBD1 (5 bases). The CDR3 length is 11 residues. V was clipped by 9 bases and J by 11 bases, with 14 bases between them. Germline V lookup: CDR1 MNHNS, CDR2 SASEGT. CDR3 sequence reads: CARGDYRKQFF. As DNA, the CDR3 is TGTGCCAGAGGGGATTATCGCAAGCAGTTCTTC.

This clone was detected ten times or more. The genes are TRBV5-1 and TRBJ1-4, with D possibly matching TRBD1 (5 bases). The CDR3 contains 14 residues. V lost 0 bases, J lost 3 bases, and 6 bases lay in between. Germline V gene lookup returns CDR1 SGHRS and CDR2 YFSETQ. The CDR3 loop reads CASSLDRSNEKLFF. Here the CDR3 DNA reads TGCGCCAGCAGCTTGGACAGGTCTAATGAAAAACTGTTTTTT.

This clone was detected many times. CDR3 nucleotide sequence: TGTGCCAGCAGTGCCACTGGGGGCGGTCAGCCCCAGCATTTT. It specifies CASSATGGGQPQHF. This sequence joins TRBV25-1 and TRBJ1-5; possible D gene TRBD1, 6 bases. Trimming shortened V by 4 bases and J by 6 bases, and 13 bases separated the two germline ends. The CDR3 is 14 amino acids. The germline V gene has CDR1 MGHDK and CDR2 SYGVNS.

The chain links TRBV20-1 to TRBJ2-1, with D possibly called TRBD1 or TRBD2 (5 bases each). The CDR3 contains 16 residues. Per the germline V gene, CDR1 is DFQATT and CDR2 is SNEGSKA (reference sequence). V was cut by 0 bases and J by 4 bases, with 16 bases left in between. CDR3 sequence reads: CSARDRMGDNYNEQFF. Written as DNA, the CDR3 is TGCAGTGCTAGAGACCGTATGGGGGATAATTACAATGAGCAGTTCTTC.